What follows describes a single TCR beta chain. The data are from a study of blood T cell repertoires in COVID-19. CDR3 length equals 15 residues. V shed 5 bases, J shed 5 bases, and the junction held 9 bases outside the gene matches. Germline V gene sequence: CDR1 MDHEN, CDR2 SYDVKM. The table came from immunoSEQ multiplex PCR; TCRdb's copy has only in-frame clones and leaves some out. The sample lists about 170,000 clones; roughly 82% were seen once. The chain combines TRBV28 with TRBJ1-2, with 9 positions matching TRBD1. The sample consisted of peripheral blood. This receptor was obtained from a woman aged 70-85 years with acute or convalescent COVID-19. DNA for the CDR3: TGTGCCAGCAGTGTCCCGGGACAGGGACCGTATGGCTACACCTTC. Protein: CASSVPGQGPYGYTF.